This is a list of T cell receptor beta chains from one sample in a study of shared clonotypes between healthy human individuals. Assay: immunoSEQ multiplex PCR; the TCRdb copy retains only in-frame clones and omits some. Here the sample spans roughly 450,000 clones, about four fifths being singletons. The material sequenced was PBMCs. The origin of the receptors is a woman between 35 and 50 years old in good health. Some clones in this sample may be carry-over from other donors' samples. CDR3s include the opening cysteine and the closing phenylalanine or tryptophan. D genes are given only for firm matches. The listing skips clone size in some rows; elsewhere it reads once, few, many or a size class.

size,D,V,J,DNA,CDR3
-,TRBD2,TRBV30,TRBJ2-7,TGTGCCTCCGGCAGCGGGGGACTTGGATCCGAGCAGTACTTC,CASGSGGLGSEQYF
-,TRBD2,TRBV15,TRBJ2-1,TGTGCCACCAGCAGAGGTCTAGCGGGAGGCCTGAGCTCCTACAATGAGCAGTTCTTC,CATSRGLAGGLSSYNEQFF
-,-,TRBV19,TRBJ2-1,TGTGCCAGTAGTATCCTGTTCTACGGGAGATTAAACAATGAGCAGTTCTTC,CASSILFYGRLNNEQFF
-,-,TRBV6-5,TRBJ1-2,TGTGCCAGCAGTTACCGCTCTGAGAATGGCTACACCTTC,CASSYRSENGYTF
-,-,TRBV2,TRBJ2-2,TGTGCCAGCAGGTCAGAGGGCACCGGGGAGCTGTTTTTT,CASRSEGTGELFF
-,-,TRBV5-4,TRBJ2-5,TGTGCCAGCAGCTCAACAAAGGAGGGCAGACAAGAGACCCAGTACTTC,CASSSTKEGRQETQYF
-,-,TRBV18,TRBJ2-5,TGTGCCAGCTCATCGGGAGTACAAGAGACCCAGTACTTC,CASSSGVQETQYF
-,-,TRBV27,TRBJ1-2,TGTGCCAGCAGTCCATTAAGCAGGGATGGCTACACCTTC,CASSPLSRDGYTF
-,-,TRBV7-9,TRBJ2-7,TGTGCCAGCAGCTCCGGGGACTCCCCGAGCCCCCTACGAGGTTTCCAGTACTTC,CASSSGDSPSPLRGFQYF
-,-,TRBV2,TRBJ2-3,TGTGCCAGCAGTGTGGACTGGGATACGCAGTATTTT,CASSVDWDTQYF
once,TRBD1,TRBV6-5,TRBJ1-2,TGTGCCAGCAGGCGGAGGACAGGGGGCGCGTATGGCTACACCTTC,CASRRRTGGAYGYTF
-,-,TRBV7-2,TRBJ2-1,TGTGCCAGCAGCTTAATTCATGAGCAGTTCTTC,CASSLIHEQFF
-,TRBD2,TRBV27,TRBJ2-7,TGTGCCAGCGCCCTAGCGGGAGCCGCCTACGAGCAGTACTTC,CASALAGAAYEQYF
few,-,TRBV7-9,TRBJ2-2,TGTGCCAGCAGGCAGGGGAACACCGGGGAGCTGTTTTTT,CASRQGNTGELFF
-,TRBD2,TRBV28,TRBJ2-1,TGTGCCAGCAGTTTATGGGGACTAGCGGAATACAATGAGCAGTTCTTC,CASSLWGLAEYNEQFF
once,-,TRBV29-1,TRBJ1-2,TGCAGCGTTGAAGATACTATGGGGGCGGAAGGCTACACCTTC,CSVEDTMGAEGYTF
-,TRBD2,TRBV9,TRBJ2-7,TGTGCCAGCAGCGTAGAGGGGGCTAGCGGGAGGGGCGCCCACGAGCAGTACTTC,CASSVEGASGRGAHEQYF
-,-,TRBV4-1,TRBJ2-5,TGCGCCAGCAGCCAGGGCCTGGAGAAGACCCAGTACTTC,CASSQGLEKTQYF
-,TRBD2,TRBV5-1,TRBJ2-7,TGCGCCAGCAGCTTAAGACTAGCGGGAGATGGCGAGCAGTACTTC,CASSLRLAGDGEQYF
-,-,TRBV11-2,TRBJ1-2,TGTGCCAGCAGCCACCGGGACATAGGTGGCTACACCTTC,CASSHRDIGGYTF
-,-,TRBV5-1,TRBJ2-7,TGCGCCAGCAGCCCGTCCACGGGAACCTACGAGCAGTACTTC,CASSPSTGTYEQYF
-,-,TRBV7-8,TRBJ1-3,TGTGCCAGCAGTCCGGGAGGAGTGCCTGGAAACACCATATATTTT,CASSPGGVPGNTIYF
-,TRBD1,TRBV30,TRBJ1-6,TGTGCCTGGGGGACAGTGGATTCACCCCTCCACTTT,CAWGTVDSPLHF
-,-,TRBV5-1,TRBJ2-7,TGCGCCAGCAGCCCGGGACCTAGAAGTTACGAGCAGTACTTC,CASSPGPRSYEQYF
-,-,TRBV7-2,TRBJ2-1,TGTGCCAGCAGATCACCCGCGACTTTCCCCGCCTACAATGAGCAGTTCTTC,CASRSPATFPAYNEQFF
-,TRBD2,TRBV27,TRBJ2-3,TGTGCCAGCAGTTCGAGACTAGCGGGAGTAAGGCCAGATACGCAGTATTTT,CASSSRLAGVRPDTQYF
-,-,TRBV11-2,TRBJ1-5,TGTGCCAGCAGCCTCTCGGATAATCAGCCCCAGCATTTT,CASSLSDNQPQHF